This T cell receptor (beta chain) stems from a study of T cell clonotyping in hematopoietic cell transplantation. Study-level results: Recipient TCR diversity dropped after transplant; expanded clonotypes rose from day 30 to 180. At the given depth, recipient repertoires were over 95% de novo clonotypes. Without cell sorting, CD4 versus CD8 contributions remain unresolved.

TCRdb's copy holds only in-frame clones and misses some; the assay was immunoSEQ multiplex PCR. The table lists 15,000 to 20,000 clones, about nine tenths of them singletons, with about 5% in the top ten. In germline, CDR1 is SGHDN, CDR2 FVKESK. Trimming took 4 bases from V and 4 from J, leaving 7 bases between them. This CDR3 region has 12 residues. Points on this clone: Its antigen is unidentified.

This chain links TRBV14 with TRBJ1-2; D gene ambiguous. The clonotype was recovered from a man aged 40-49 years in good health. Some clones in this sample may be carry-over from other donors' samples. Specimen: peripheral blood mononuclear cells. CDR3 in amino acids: CASSPSSYGYTF. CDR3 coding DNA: TGTGCCAGCAGCCCAAGCTCCTATGGCTACACCTTC.